Here is one T cell receptor beta chain with its context. Its antigen is unknown. Each HIV participant was treated in the United States. Samples were assayed with immunoSEQ v3.0 at survey level. Here immunoSEQ multiplex PCR was the method, and the copy in TCRdb shows in-frame clones only, minus some. The data show 9,500 to 12,000 clones, over 75% seen once. The data were taken from a study of long-term antiretroviral therapy in people with HIV. Regarding the study as a whole: Increased diversity was seen after ART, yet it remained lower than in transplant donor controls.

Trimming shortened V by 4 bases and J by 1 base, and 7 bases separated the two germline ends. Germline CDR1 and CDR2: SQVTM and ANQGSEA. The CDR3 sequence is 13 residues long. This clonotype originated in a man aged 35-49 years with HIV. The chain joins TRBV29-1 to TRBJ2-2; possibly TRBD2 for D (6 bases). The sequences come from unsorted PBMCs, collected 1.8 years after starting antiretroviral therapy. The chain's CDR3 is CSVGLVNTGELFF. In DNA form, the CDR3 reads TGCAGCGTTGGACTAGTGAACACCGGGGAGCTGTTTTTT.